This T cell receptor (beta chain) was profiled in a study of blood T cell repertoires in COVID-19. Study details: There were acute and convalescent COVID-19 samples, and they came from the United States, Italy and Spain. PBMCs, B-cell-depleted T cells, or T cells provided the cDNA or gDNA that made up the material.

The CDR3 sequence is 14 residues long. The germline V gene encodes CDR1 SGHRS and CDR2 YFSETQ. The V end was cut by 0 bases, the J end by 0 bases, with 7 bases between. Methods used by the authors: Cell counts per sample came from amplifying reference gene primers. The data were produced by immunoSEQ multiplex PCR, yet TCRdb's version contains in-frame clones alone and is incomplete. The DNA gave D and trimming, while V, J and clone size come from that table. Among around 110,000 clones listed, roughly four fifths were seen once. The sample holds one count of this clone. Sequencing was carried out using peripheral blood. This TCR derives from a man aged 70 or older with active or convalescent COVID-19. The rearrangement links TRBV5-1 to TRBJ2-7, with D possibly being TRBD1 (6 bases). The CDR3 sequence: CASSLGTASYEQYF. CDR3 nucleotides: TGCGCCAGCAGCTTGGGGACAGCCTCCTACGAGCAGTACTTC.